The subject of this entry is one T cell receptor beta chain. The target of this receptor is not known. Base qualities were left out, and no much larger clone turns up one base away. Whole blood was collected in K2EDTA tubes by collaborating institutions according to the institutions' own protocols. For TCRbeta analysis, collaborator samples were shipped as frozen whole blood, as isolated PBMCs, or as DNA extracted from either sample type. These data come from a study of blood T cell repertoires in COVID-19 (dated by TCRdb to 2018 to 2021). For context, the study as a whole: Samples covering the acute and convalescent phases of COVID-19 were provided by collaborators in the United States, Italy and Spain. The material from the prospective study consisted of cDNA or gDNA derived from T cells, B-cell-depleted T cells, or PBMCs. The repertoires were released in a freely available public database meant as a resource for research on the immune response to SARS-CoV-2. Where HLA class I and class II types were available, the types were taken from metadata supplied by the sample provider, not from assay-based typing. Nearly every sample came with metadata listing a de-identified subject ID, COVID-19 status, age in years and sex. Samples came from the ongoing ImmuneRACE study (first 160 participants) plus 1,254 subjects from 6 global collaborators. The dataset comprised deeply sampled blood TCRbeta repertoires from subjects exposed to, actively infected with, or recovered from COVID-19.

The paper's findings and limits, for the study overall: The quantity of clinical and demographic metadata differed by source and by participant and was supplied without curation.

The V end loses 3 bases and the J end loses 6 bases, and a stretch of 14 bases separates them. As encoded in the germline V gene, CDR1 is MGHDK while CDR2 is SYGVNS. The CDR3 runs 14 residues from the cysteine to the phenylalanine. CDR3 DNA only is kept here, 42 bases in frame from base 1. TCRbeta CDR3 regions were amplified from genomic DNA using the immunoSEQ Assay, a bias-controlled multiplex PCR. In the paper's pipeline: The number of nucleated cells in each sample was estimated by amplification of reference gene primers within the assay. To quantify the absolute abundance of each unique TCRbeta CDR3 rearrangement, sequence reads were collapsed and filtered. Productive Simpson clonality was computed per sample as the square root of Simpson's diversity index over productive rearrangements. As stored in TCRdb, this immuneACCESS dataset retains in-frame rearrangements with V and J assigned. A fraction of the clones does not appear; measured against another copy, unresolved V genes explain less than half of the discrepancy, and the remainder lacks a known reason. The DNA gave D and trimming, while V, J and clone size come from that table. In this sample the table shows fewer than 200,000 clones, about three quarters of which occur a single time. The top ten clones comprise approximately 8% of the sample.

This chain is built from TRBV25-1 and TRBJ1-2; no D gene is confidently identified. This TCR derives from a man between 60 and 70 years old with acute or convalescent COVID-19. The sequencing sample was made of peripheral blood. In nucleotides, the sequence is TGTGCCAGCAGTGATGAATCCGGGAGAGATGGCTACACCTTC. This translates into CASSDESGRDGYTF.